This entry lists 17 T cell receptor beta chains sequenced from one sample in a study of blood T cell repertoires in COVID-19. Generated by immunoSEQ multiplex PCR, the TCRdb table keeps only in-frame clones and is missing some. Among roughly 150,000 clones listed, 76% were seen once. The sample comprised peripheral blood. These receptor sequences come from a woman aged 80 or older with acute or convalescent COVID-19.

V usage is TRBV6-6 and J usage is TRBJ1-3; no clear D. V was shortened by 6 bases and J by 2 bases, with 11 bases between the two germline ends. The CDR3 length is 14 residues. The germline CDR1 and CDR2 sequences are MNHNY and SVGAGI (reference sequence). The CDR3, as DNA: TGTGCCAGCAGCCGAGACTCGGCTGGAAACACCATATATTTT. Translated, it gives CASSRDSAGNTIYF.

J is TRBJ2-4 and V is TRBV19; possibly TRBD2 for D (5 bases). CDR1 is LNHDA, CDR2 SQIVND, per germline (reference sequence). This CDR3 is 16 amino acids long. Trimming took off 4 bases at V and 5 bases at J, with 18 bases between the two ends. CDR3 bases: TGTGCCAGTAGTACTCTCCGGGCCCAGGAGGAAAACATTCAGTACTTC. It yields the protein CASSTLRAQEENIQYF.

As concerns this clone: Relative to the germline gene, one junction end is altered; a read error may explain this. The chain links TRBV19 to TRBJ2-7, with 9 bases aligning to TRBD2. In germline, CDR1 is LNHDA, CDR2 SQIVND (reference sequence). The CDR3 contains 13 residues. CDR3 DNA: TGTGCCAGTAGCATAGCGGGAGCTAACGAGCAGTACTTC. This translates into CASSIAGANEQYF. The variable domain in full, with the rest retrieved from reference TRBV19 and TRBJ2-7, is DGGITQSPKYLFRKEGQNVTLSCEQNLNHDAMYWYRQDPGQGLRLIYYSQIVNDFQKGDIAEGYSVSREKKESFPLTVTSAQKNPTAFYLCASSIAGANEQYFGPGTRLTVT.

The V gene is TRBV5-1, the J gene TRBJ2-6; TRBD1 agrees at 9 bases. Looked up from germline, CDR1 is SGHRS and CDR2 is YFSETQ. J gave up 2 bases and V 5 bases, and 8 bases lay outside the gene matches. This CDR3 is 17 amino acids long. Here the CDR3 DNA reads TGCGCCAGCAGACCGGGACAGGGCCAAGCTGGGGCCAACGTCCTGACTTTC. Its protein product is CASRPGQGQAGANVLTF.

The chain couples TRBV7-9 to TRBJ2-1; 7 nucleotides agree with TRBD1. This CDR3 is built from 15 residues. CDR1 is SEHNR and CDR2 is FQNEAQ in the germline V gene (reference sequence). V trimming: 3 bases; J trimming: 5 bases; junction bases outside the gene matches: 7. The CDR3 DNA follows: TGTGCCAGCAGCTTGGACCCCGGGACAGACAATGAGCAGTTCTTC. It translates to CASSLDPGTDNEQFF. The full variable domain, its missing parts supplied by reference TRBV7-9 and TRBJ2-1, is DTGVSQNPRHKITKRGQNVTFRCDPISEHNRLYWYRQTLGQGPEFLTYFQNEAQLEKSRLLSDRFSAERPKGSFSTLEIQRTEQGDSAMYLCASSLDPGTDNEQFFGPGTRLTVL.

The chain uses TRBV7-2 and TRBJ2-1, with TRBD2 matching over 9 bases. Germline V gene sequence: CDR1 SGHTA, CDR2 FQGNSA. V dropped 0 bases and J dropped 5; count of bases not matched to a gene: 8. The CDR3 is 17 residues long. The CDR3 region has the DNA TGTGCCAGCAGCTTAGCCCGCCAGCTAGCGGGGCACAATGAGCAGTTCTTC. Translating gives CASSLARQLAGHNEQFF.

The chain is built from TRBV3-1 (or the pseudogene TRBV3-2) and TRBJ2-7, with 11 bases aligning to TRBD2. V shed 0 bases, J shed 3 bases, and the junction held 4 bases outside the gene matches. This CDR3 contains 16 residues. Germline V lookup: CDR1 LGHDT, CDR2 YNNKEL (reference sequence). The CDR3 sequence is CASSQDPLAGGYEQYF. The CDR3 coding sequence is TGTGCCAGCAGCCAAGATCCCCTAGCGGGAGGCTACGAGCAGTACTTC.

The V gene is TRBV2, the J gene TRBJ2-7; the D gene is possibly TRBD1 (6 bases). V was cut by 7 bases and J by 4 bases, with 17 bases left in between. Germline CDR1 and CDR2: SNHLY and FYNNEI. The CDR3 covers 14 residues. The CDR3 region is CASIQQGARYEQYF. For the CDR3, the DNA is TGTGCCAGCATACAACAGGGAGCTAGGTACGAGCAGTACTTC.

The gene calls are TRBV15 and TRBJ2-3; the match to TRBD1 covers 9 bases. The CDR3 spans 18 residues. The J segment lost 2 bases and the V segment lost 1 base, leaving 10 bases of the junction unmatched. CDR1 is LNHNV, CDR2 YYDKDF, per germline (reference sequence). In nucleotides, the CDR3 is TGTGCCACCAGCAGAGGTACAGGGGGCGACTTTTTCACAGATACGCAGTATTTT. It encodes CATSRGTGGDFFTDTQYF.

The rearrangement uses TRBV7-2 and TRBJ1-5, with a weak D call TRBD1 (6 bases). The ends were cut back, 3 bases at V and 0 bases at J, with 12 bases in the middle. There are 16 residues in the CDR3. Germline CDR1 is SGHTA and CDR2 is FQGNSA. This CDR3 reads CASSFGQPYSNQPQHF. CDR3 nucleotide sequence: TGTGCCAGCAGCTTCGGACAGCCATATAGCAATCAGCCCCAGCATTTT.

Here the CDR3 reads CASRRGGPSYEQYF. CDR3 nucleotides: TGTGCCAGCAGGAGGGGGGGGCCTTCCTACGAGCAGTACTTC. V usage is TRBV2 and J usage is TRBJ2-7; D is possibly TRBD2 (7 bases). The CDR3 spans 14 residues. V dropped 6 bases and J dropped 1 base, with 13 bases sitting between them. Germline V CDR1 and CDR2: SNHLY, FYNNEI.

The CDR3 loop reads CASTSGGGNNEQFF. As DNA, the CDR3 is TGTGCCAGCACTAGCGGGGGGGGGAACAATGAGCAGTTCTTC. The V gene is TRBV28, the J gene TRBJ2-1; 12 nucleotides align to TRBD2. The germline gives CDR1 MDHEN, CDR2 SYDVKM. Trimming cost V 7 bases and J 5 bases; bases outside gene matches: 3. The CDR3 is made up of 14 amino acids.

Here the CDR3 reads CASGRGQFNEKLFF. The CDR3 region has the DNA TGCGCCAGCGGCCGGGGACAGTTTAATGAAAAACTGTTTTTT. This chain joins TRBV5-1 and TRBJ1-4; TRBD1 matches 7 bases. Trimming removed 7 bases from V and 4 bases from J; junction bases left unmatched: 7. Per the germline V gene, CDR1 is SGHRS and CDR2 is YFSETQ. The CDR3 is 14 residues long.

V gene TRBV12-3 or TRBV12-4 combines with J gene TRBJ1-2, with 7 nucleotides matching TRBD1. V was clipped by 3 bases and J by 5 bases; unmatched bases: 0. The CDR3 has 12 amino acids. CDR3 bases: TGTGCCAGCAGTTTGGGACAGTATGGCTACACCTTC. Residues: CASSLGQYGYTF.

Turning to this clone: Within the sample, other DNA sequences also encode this same CDR3. The V call is TRBV7-2, the J call TRBJ1-5, with 8 nucleotides matching TRBD1. Germline V gene sequence: CDR1 SGHTA, CDR2 FQGNSA. V dropped 3 bases and J dropped 2; count of bases not matched to a gene: 0. The CDR3 has 14 amino acids. The CDR3 DNA reads as TGTGCCAGCAGCTTGGACAGGGGCAATCAGCCCCAGCATTTT. Translating gives CASSLDRGNQPQHF.

The CDR3 loop reads CASSFVATSEAFF. The DNA of the CDR3 is TGTGCCAGCAGCTTCGTCGCCACGAGTGAAGCTTTCTTT. The rearrangement links TRBV5-5 to TRBJ1-1; no clear D. In germline, CDR1 is SGHKS, CDR2 YYEKEE (reference sequence). CDR3 length equals 13 residues. The germline V and J ends were trimmed by 2 bases and 7 bases, with 12 bases remaining between them.

The gene calls are TRBV19 and TRBJ2-3; 10 bases are a match to TRBD2. CDR1 and CDR2 (germline): LNHDA, SQIVND (reference sequence). There are 15 residues in the CDR3. V was clipped by 4 bases and J by 3 bases; unmatched bases: 4. CDR3 DNA: TGTGCCAGTAGTACTAGCGGGAGCGGAACAGATACGCAGTATTTT. Protein: CASSTSGSGTDTQYF.